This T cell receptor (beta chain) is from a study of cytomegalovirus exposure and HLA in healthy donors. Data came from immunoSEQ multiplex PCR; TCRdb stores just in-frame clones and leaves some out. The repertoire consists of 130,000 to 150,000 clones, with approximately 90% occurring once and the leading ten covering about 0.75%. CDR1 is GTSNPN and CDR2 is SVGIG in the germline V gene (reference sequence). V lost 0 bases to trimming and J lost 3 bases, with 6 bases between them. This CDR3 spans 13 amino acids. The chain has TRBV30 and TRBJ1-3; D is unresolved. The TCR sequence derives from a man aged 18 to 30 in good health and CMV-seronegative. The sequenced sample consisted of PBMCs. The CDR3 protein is CAWSVGFGNTIYF. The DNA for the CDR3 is TGTGCCTGGAGTGTTGGCTTTGGAAACACCATATATTTT.